The T cell receptor (beta chain) described here comes from a study of T cells in Graves' hyperthyroidism and ophthalmopathy. Researchers amplified the TCR beta CDR3 regions from RNA transcripts. An initial round of RT-PCR targeting the TCR CDR3 relied on the HTBI primer set. TCRdb ran MiXCR on the multiplex PCR reads and lists one entry per CDR3 protein. The sample contains around 620,000 distinct CDR3 sequences, about 17% of which appear only once. With V trimmed by 6 bases and J by 6 bases, 5 bases remained unmatched. The CDR3 consists of 14 residues. Per germline, CDR1 SQVTM and CDR2 ANQGSEA. The receptor's source is a woman in her thirties with Graves' hyperthyroidism. Source material: blood. The chain uses TRBV29-1 and TRBJ1-6, with 10 positions matching TRBD1. CDR3 loop: CSVAGQGPNSPLHF. CDR3 nucleotides: TGCAGCGTGGCGGGACAGGGGCCTAATTCACCCCTCCACTTT.